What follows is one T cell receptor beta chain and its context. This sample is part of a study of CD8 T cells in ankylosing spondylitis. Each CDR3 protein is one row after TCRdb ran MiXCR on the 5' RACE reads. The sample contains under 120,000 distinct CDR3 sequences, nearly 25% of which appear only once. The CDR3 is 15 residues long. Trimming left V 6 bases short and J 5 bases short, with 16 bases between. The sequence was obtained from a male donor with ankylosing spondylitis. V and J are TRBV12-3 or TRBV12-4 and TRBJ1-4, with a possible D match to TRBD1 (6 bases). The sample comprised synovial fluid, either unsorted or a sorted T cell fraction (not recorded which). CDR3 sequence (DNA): TGTGCCAGCAGACCCATACCCGGGACAAATGAAAAACTGTTTTTT. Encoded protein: CASRPIPGTNEKLFF.